This T cell receptor beta chain comes out of a study of human thymus T cells. Repertoires were generated with immunoSEQ multiplex PCR, while TCRdb's copy carries only in-frame clones and drops some. The data hold about 60,000 clones, with about 94% observed a single time. This CDR3 comprises 17 residues. V lost 6 bases to trimming and J lost 3 bases; unmatched junction nucleotides: 14. Germline V gives CDR1 WNHNN, CDR2 SYGVQD (reference sequence). The clonotype comes from a boy in the first two years of life with a congenital heart defect but otherwise immunologically healthy. The material sequenced was blood. The V call is TRBV10-1, the J call TRBJ2-1; 7 bases are shared with TRBD1. The CDR3, as DNA: TGCGCCAGCAGCTTTATCCCAAGGGACAGTTGCTACAATGAGCAGTTCTTC. Translated: CASSFIPRDSCYNEQFF.